This T cell receptor beta chain was observed in a study of blood T cell repertoires in COVID-19. Study summary: The United States, Italy and Spain were the sources of the acute and convalescent COVID-19 samples.

The CDR3 is 15 amino acids. The V gene's germline CDR1 is KGHSH and CDR2 LQKENI. The V end was cut by 0 bases, the J end by 3 bases, with 11 bases between. The table came from immunoSEQ multiplex PCR; TCRdb's copy has only in-frame clones and leaves some out. The sample shows 260,000 or so clones, approximately 90% of them seen only once. This receptor was obtained from a man aged 18 to 29 who had recovered from COVID-19. The sequencing sample was made of PBMCs or T cells enriched from blood (not recorded which). V is TRBV18 and J is TRBJ1-1; a weak D match, TRBD1 (6 bases). The CDR3 reads CASSPPGTMHTEAFF. The CDR3 region has the DNA TGTGCCAGCTCACCACCAGGGACAATGCACACTGAAGCTTTCTTT.